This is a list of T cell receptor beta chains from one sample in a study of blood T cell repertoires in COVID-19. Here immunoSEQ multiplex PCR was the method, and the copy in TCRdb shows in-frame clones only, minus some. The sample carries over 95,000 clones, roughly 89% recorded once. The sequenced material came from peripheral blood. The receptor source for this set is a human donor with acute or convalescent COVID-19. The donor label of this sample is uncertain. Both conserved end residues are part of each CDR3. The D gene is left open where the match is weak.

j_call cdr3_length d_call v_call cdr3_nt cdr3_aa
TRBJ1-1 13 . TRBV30 TGTGCCTGGAGTGAATACGGGGATACTGAAGCTTTCTTT CAWSEYGDTEAFF
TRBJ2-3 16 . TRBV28 TGTGCCAGCAGTTTCGGGAGGGGGCAGGACACAGATACGCAGTATTTT CASSFGRGQDTDTQYF
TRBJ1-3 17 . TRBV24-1 TGTGCCACCAGTCCGGCTATACAGAGACGCTCTGGAAACACCATATATTTT CATSPAIQRRSGNTIYF
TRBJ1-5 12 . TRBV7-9 TGTGCCAGCTCAACGGCGGATCAGCCCCAGCATTTT CASSTADQPQHF
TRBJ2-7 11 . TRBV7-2 TGTGCCAGCAGCTCACTGTACGAGCAGTACTTC CASSSLYEQYF
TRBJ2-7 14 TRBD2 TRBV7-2 TGTGCCAGCAGCTTAGTGCTAGCGGGCGGTCGGCAGTACTTC CASSLVLAGGRQYF
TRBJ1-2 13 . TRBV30 TGTGCCTGGAGTGTGGGAGGGGTTCGTGGCTACACCTTC CAWSVGGVRGYTF
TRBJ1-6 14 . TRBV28 TGTGCCAGCAGTTTGGGGCAGGATAATTCACCCCTCCACTTT CASSLGQDNSPLHF
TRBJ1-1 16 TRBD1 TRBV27 TGTGCCAGCAGTTTAAACCCCGGGACAGGGGTCGCTGAAGCTTTCTTT CASSLNPGTGVAEAFF
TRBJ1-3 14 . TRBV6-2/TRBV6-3 TGTGCCAGCAGTCACCCTTTCCTAGGAAACACCATATATTTT CASSHPFLGNTIYF
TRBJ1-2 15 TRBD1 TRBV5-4 TGTGCCAGCAGCGAAGGACAGGGGCGGAACTATGGCTACACCTTC CASSEGQGRNYGYTF
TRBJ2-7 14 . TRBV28 TGTGCCAGCAGTTCCGGACAAGACCGTTACGAGCAGTACTTC CASSSGQDRYEQYF
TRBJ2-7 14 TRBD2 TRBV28 TGTGCCAGCAGTTTAGCGGGAGGGCCTCGCGAGCAGTACTTC CASSLAGGPREQYF
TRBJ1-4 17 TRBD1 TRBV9 TGTGCCAGCAGCGTCGGACAGGGAAGGGGATTTAATGAAAAACTGTTTTTT CASSVGQGRGFNEKLFF
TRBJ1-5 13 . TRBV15 TGTGCCACCAGCAGGAACAGGGATCAGCCCCAGCATTTT CATSRNRDQPQHF
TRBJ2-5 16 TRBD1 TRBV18 TGTGCCAGCTCACCGTCTGGTTTTACAGGGGAAGAGACCCAGTACTTC CASSPSGFTGEETQYF
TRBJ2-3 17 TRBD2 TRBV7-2 TGTGCCAGCAGCTCCCGACTAGCGGCTACTAGCACAGATACGCAGTATTTT CASSSRLAATSTDTQYF
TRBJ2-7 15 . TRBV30 TGTGCCTGGAGCTCGATGACCCTTACCCGGGACGAGCAGTACTTC CAWSSMTLTRDEQYF
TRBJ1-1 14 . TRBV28 TGTGCCAGCAGAGTCCTTCCCGGGGGGACTGAAGCTTTCTTT CASRVLPGGTEAFF
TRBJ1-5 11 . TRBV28 TGTGCCAGCAGTTCGGATCAGCCCCAGCATTTT CASSSDQPQHF
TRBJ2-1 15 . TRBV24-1 TGTGCCACCATGGGGGCTAAGAGTTCCTACAATGAGCAGTTCTTC CATMGAKSSYNEQFF
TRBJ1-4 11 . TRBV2 TGTGCCAGCAGGGAGGACGAAAAACTGTTTTTT CASREDEKLFF